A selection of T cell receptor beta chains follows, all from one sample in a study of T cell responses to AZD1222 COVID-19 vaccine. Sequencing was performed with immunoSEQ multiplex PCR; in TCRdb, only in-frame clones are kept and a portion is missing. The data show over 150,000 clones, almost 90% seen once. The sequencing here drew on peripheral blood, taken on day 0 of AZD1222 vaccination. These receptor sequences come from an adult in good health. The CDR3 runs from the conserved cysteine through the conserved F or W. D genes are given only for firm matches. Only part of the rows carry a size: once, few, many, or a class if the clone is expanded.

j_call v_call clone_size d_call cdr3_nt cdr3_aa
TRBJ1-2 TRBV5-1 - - TGCGCCAGCAGCTTGGAAGGGGCAGGTAACTATGGCTACACCTTC CASSLEGAGNYGYTF
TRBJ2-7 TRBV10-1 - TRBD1 TGCGCCAGCAGTGGGACAGGGACGGTGCAGTACTTC CASSGTGTVQYF
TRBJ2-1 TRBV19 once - TGTGCCAGTAGTATAGACAGGGGCTCCTACAATGAGCAGTTCTTC CASSIDRGSYNEQFF
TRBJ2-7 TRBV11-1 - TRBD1 TGTGCCAGCAGCTTATTAGGGACAGGGGACGAGCAGTACTTC CASSLLGTGDEQYF
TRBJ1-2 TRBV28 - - TGTGCCAGCATTAAGGGCTATGGCTACACCTTC CASIKGYGYTF
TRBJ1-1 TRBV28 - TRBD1 TGTGCCAGCAGTTTTGGGACAGGGGATTGGGCTGAAGCTTTCTTT CASSFGTGDWAEAFF
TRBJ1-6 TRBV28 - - TGTGCCAGCAGTATCATCAATTCACCCCTCCACTTT CASSIINSPLHF
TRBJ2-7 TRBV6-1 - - TGTGCCAGCAGTGAAGCTCGAGGGCCAGGGTACGAGCAGTACTTC CASSEARGPGYEQYF
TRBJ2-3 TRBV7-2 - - TGTGCCAGCAGCTTATCGGCCACAGATACGCAGTATTTT CASSLSATDTQYF
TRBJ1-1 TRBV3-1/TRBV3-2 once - TGTGCCAGCAGCCAAGAGGCACGGACAGTTGAAGCTTTCTTT CASSQEARTVEAFF
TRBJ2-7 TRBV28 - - TGTGCCAGCAGTCCCCGACAGTGGACAAACTACGAGCAGTACTTC CASSPRQWTNYEQYF
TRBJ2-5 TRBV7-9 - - TGTGCCAGCAGCCCATATAGGGAAGAGACCCAGTACTTC CASSPYREETQYF
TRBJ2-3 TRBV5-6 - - TGTGCCAGCAGCTCCAGGGGTGGGACAGATACGCAGTATTTT CASSSRGGTDTQYF
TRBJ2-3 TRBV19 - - TGTGCCAGTAGTATAGTAGACGGGAGCCCAGATACGCAGTATTTT CASSIVDGSPDTQYF
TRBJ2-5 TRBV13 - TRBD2 TGTGCCAGCAGCTTAGGCCTCGGACTAGCGGTTCAAGAGACCCAGTACTTC CASSLGLGLAVQETQYF
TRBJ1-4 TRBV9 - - TGTGCCAGCAGCGTAGGGGGACCAACTAATGAAAAACTGTTTTTT CASSVGGPTNEKLFF
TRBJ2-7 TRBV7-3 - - TGTGCCAGCAGTCAAGCTGCGACAGCCCATTCCTACGAGCAGTACTTC CASSQAATAHSYEQYF
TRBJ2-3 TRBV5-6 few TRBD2 TGTGCCAGCAGCTTTATAGCGGGAGCTCAAGATACGCAGTATTTT CASSFIAGAQDTQYF
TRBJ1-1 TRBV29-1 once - TGCAGCGTTGAACAACAGGGAGGCACTGAAGCTTTCTTT CSVEQQGGTEAFF
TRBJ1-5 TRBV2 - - TGTGCCAGCAGTGATAAAGGTCAGCCCCAGCATTTT CASSDKGQPQHF
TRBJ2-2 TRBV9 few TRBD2 TGTGCCAGCAGCCCCCGCAGCGGGAGAACGAACACCGGGGAGCTGTTTTTT CASSPRSGRTNTGELFF
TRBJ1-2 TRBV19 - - TGTGCCAGTAGTATAGGCTCTGGGTTGAACTATGGCTACACCTTC CASSIGSGLNYGYTF
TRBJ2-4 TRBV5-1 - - TGCGCCAGCGCCCGGGAAGCTCTAGCCAAAAACATTCAGTACTTC CASAREALAKNIQYF
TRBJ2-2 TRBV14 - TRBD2 TGTGCCAGCAGCCTATACGGGGGGACCGGGGAGCTGTTTTTT CASSLYGGTGELFF
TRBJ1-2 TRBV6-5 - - TGTGCCAGCAGTTCCCCACAGGGCTACACCTTC CASSSPQGYTF
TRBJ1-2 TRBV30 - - TGTGCCTTGCTCCCTTACACAAATAACTATGGCTACACCTTC CALLPYTNNYGYTF
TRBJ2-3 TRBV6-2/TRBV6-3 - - TGTGCCAGCAGTTACCAAAACCATTGGGATTCCACACGTACGCAGTATTTT CASSYQNHWDSTRTQYF